The clone carrying this T cell receptor (beta chain) was recorded once. The data are from a study of cytomegalovirus exposure and HLA in healthy donors. It was with 60 Vbeta and 13 Jbeta primers that the PCR ran. The repertoire was sequenced with immunoSEQ multiplex PCR; TCRdb's copy has only in-frame clones and lacks some. The sample lists about 210,000 clones; roughly 87% were seen once. Sequencing was done on a sample of PBMCs. The sequence derives from a man aged 40-49 years in good health and CMV-seropositive.

CDR3 protein: CASSVASEREQFF. As DNA, the CDR3 is TGTGCCAGCAGCGTAGCTAGTGAGCGTGAGCAGTTCTTC. The V and J genes are TRBV9 and TRBJ2-1; unclear D gene. V was trimmed by 0 bases and J by 9 bases, leaving 10 bases between them. Germline CDR1 SGDLS, CDR2 YYNGEE. The CDR3 loop spans 13 amino acids.